The clone carrying this T cell receptor (beta chain) was seen more than once but under ten times. The antigen is unknown. A second roughly 6 to 12 cycle PCR used barcoded and J-beta primers. MiXCR was run by TCRdb on the 5' RACE reads, yielding one entry per CDR3 protein. The sample lists some 700,000 distinct CDR3 sequences, 22% occurring once. The data derive from a study of blood T cells in healthy people across ages. Germline V gives CDR1 DFQATT, CDR2 SNEGSKA (reference sequence). This CDR3 is built from 10 residues. The V gene lost 5 bases and the J gene lost 5 bases, with 6 bases spanning the gap. Study-wide results and limits: In older individuals, TCR beta diversity per million T cells was lower, falling roughly linearly with age.

The clonotype originates from a man aged 70 or older in good health. Material for sequencing was blood. The chain has TRBV20-1 and TRBJ2-5; D remains unclear. As DNA, the CDR3 is TGCAGTGCTTACGGGGAGACCCAGTACTTC. It yields the protein CSAYGETQYF.